One and the same sample provided the 30 T cell receptor beta chains below, sequenced in a study of blood T cell repertoires in COVID-19. Sequenced by immunoSEQ multiplex PCR; TCRdb stores in-frame clones only, minus some. The repertoire holds more than 25,000 clones, with about 90% as singletons. The sample consisted of peripheral blood. All receptors derive from a man in his 70s with active or convalescent COVID-19.

This CDR3 is CASSFLRSGQGETQYF. The CDR3 DNA is TGTGCCAGCAGTTTCCTCAGATCGGGACAGGGAGAGACCCAGTACTTC. The chain employs TRBV6-5 and TRBJ2-5, with 9 bases lining up with TRBD1. Losses at the gene ends were 4 bases for V and 4 bases for J; bases not matched to a gene: 10. Germline-derived CDR1 and CDR2 are MNHEY and SVGAGI. The CDR3 runs 16 residues.

The chain has TRBV6-5 and TRBJ1-6; 7 nucleotides line up with TRBD1. The V gene end was trimmed by 9 bases and the J gene end by 9 bases; junction bases not matched to a gene: 8. The CDR3 spans 13 residues. The germline V gene encodes CDR1 MNHEY and CDR2 SVGAGI. The CDR3 reads CASDRARGSPLHF. CDR3 DNA: TGTGCCAGTGACAGGGCTCGAGGTTCACCCCTCCACTTT.

The genes are TRBV18 and TRBJ1-6; 7 nucleotides match TRBD1. The V segment lost 0 bases and the J segment 6 bases; nucleotides outside the gene matches: 5. This CDR3 is 16 amino acids long. CDR1 is KGHSH and CDR2 is LQKENI in the germline V gene. This chain's CDR3 is CASSPPGDRLNSPLHF. Here the CDR3 DNA reads TGTGCCAGCTCACCACCTGGGGACAGACTTAATTCACCCCTCCACTTT.

The rearrangement joins TRBV27 to TRBJ2-2, with 7 bases that match TRBD1. After removal of 5 bases from V and 4 bases from J, the junction contained 7 bases not matched to a gene. Germline values: CDR1 MNHEY, CDR2 SMNVEV (reference sequence). This CDR3 region has 15 residues. The CDR3 region has the DNA TGTGCCAGCAGTCTCCGGGACAGAACCACCGGGGAGCTGTTTTTT. Translated, it gives CASSLRDRTTGELFF.

This chain joins TRBV28 and TRBJ1-5, with no clear D. Trimming stripped 4 bases from V and 2 bases from J, with 9 bases between. This CDR3 comprises 14 residues. Per the germline V gene, CDR1 is MDHEN and CDR2 is SYDVKM. As DNA, the CDR3 is TGTGCCAGCAGTTCGGGATCGGGCAATCAGCCCCAGCATTTT. It codes for CASSSGSGNQPQHF.

The rearrangement joins TRBV18 to TRBJ2-6; the D gene is possibly TRBD1 (5 bases). The CDR3 runs to 19 residues. Germline V gives CDR1 KGHSH, CDR2 LQKENI. The V end was cut by 3 bases, the J end by 2 bases, with 20 bases between. The chain's CDR3 is CASSPLTTGWATGANVLTF. The CDR3 nucleotides are TGTGCCAGCTCACCCCTTACCACAGGCTGGGCGACTGGGGCCAACGTCCTGACTTTC.

In DNA, the CDR3 is TGCAGTACCACGACAGGGACTGGCTACACCTTC. Translating gives CSTTTGTGYTF. The chain links TRBV29-1 to TRBJ1-2, with 7 bases matching TRBD1. The length of the CDR3 is 11 residues. CDR1 is SQVTM and CDR2 is ANQGSEA in the germline V gene.

This clone showed up just once. The rearrangement uses TRBV5-1 and TRBJ1-2, with TRBD1 matching 7 bases. The CDR3 has 14 residues. The V segment lost 4 bases and the J segment 2 bases; nucleotides outside the gene matches: 5. Germline V lookup: CDR1 SGHRS, CDR2 YFSETQ. The CDR3 is CASSLGDRNYGYTF. For the CDR3, the DNA is TGCGCCAGCAGCCTCGGGGACAGAAACTATGGCTACACCTTC.

The chain is built from TRBV18 and TRBJ2-1; a possible D gene is TRBD1 (5 bases). V was shortened by 5 bases and J by 3 bases, with 14 bases between the two germline ends. Germline V lookup: CDR1 KGHSH, CDR2 LQKENI. CDR3 length equals 15 residues. The CDR3 spells CASSENRRLYNEQFF. The CDR3 nucleotides read TGTGCCAGCTCAGAGAACAGGCGCCTCTACAATGAGCAGTTCTTC.

The CDR3 DNA sequence: TGTGCCAGCAGCTTGCGGAACACTGAAGCTTTCTTT. It is translated as CASSLRNTEAFF. V and J are TRBV5-4 and TRBJ1-1; no definite D call. Germline V gene lookup returns CDR1 SGHNT and CDR2 YYREEE (reference sequence). The CDR3 contains 12 residues. The V and J ends lost 1 base and 1 base respectively, with 2 bases between them.

The chain recombines TRBV19 with TRBJ1-1; no clear D gene. Trimming took off 3 bases at V and 5 bases at J, with 13 bases between the two ends. Looked up from germline, CDR1 is LNHDA and CDR2 is SQIVND (reference sequence). The CDR3 spans 14 residues. CDR3 sequence reads: CASSIEWGGTEAFF. CDR3 DNA: TGTGCCAGTAGTATTGAGTGGGGAGGGACTGAAGCTTTCTTT.

In this sample, this clone turned up once. The rearrangement uses TRBV10-3 and TRBJ1-1; TRBD1 agrees at 9 bases. The CDR3 is made up of 14 amino acids. V shed 7 bases, J shed 6 bases, and the junction held 9 bases outside the gene matches. Germline CDR1 reads ENHRY; CDR2 reads SYGVKD. For the CDR3, the DNA is TGTGCCATCACCCTAGGACAGGGGCTTTCTGAAGCTTTCTTT. This translates into CAITLGQGLSEAFF.

The V gene is TRBV19, the J gene TRBJ2-6; 14 positions agree with TRBD2. The germline CDR1 and CDR2 sequences are LNHDA and SQIVND (reference sequence). CDR3 length equals 17 residues. With V trimmed by 6 bases and J by 4 bases, 5 bases remained unmatched. Written as DNA, the CDR3 is TGTGCCAGTAGGGGGGGACTAGCGGGAGACGGGGCCAACGTCCTGACTTTC. Translated, it gives CASRGGLAGDGANVLTF.

This clone was detected once. The chain recombines TRBV4-2 with TRBJ1-1; D is possibly TRBD1 (5 bases). The CDR3 is made up of 15 amino acids. The germline CDR1 and CDR2 sequences are LGHNA and YNFKEQ. Trimming shortened V by 0 bases and J by 4 bases, and 12 bases separated the two germline ends. This chain's CDR3 is CASSQEPRGGTEAFF. CDR3 DNA: TGTGCCAGCAGCCAAGAACCCCGGGGGGGCACTGAAGCTTTCTTT.

CDR3 bases: TGTGCCAGCAGTCCACCTTATACAGGGGACTATGGCTACACCTTC. Residues: CASSPPYTGDYGYTF. The gene calls are TRBV28 and TRBJ1-2; 7 bases match TRBD1. Germline-derived CDR1 and CDR2 are MDHEN and SYDVKM. The CDR3 loop spans 15 amino acids. The trim removed 5 bases at V and 3 bases at J, leaving 9 bases unmatched.

This clone was counted once. This chain uses TRBV28 with TRBJ2-7; 7 nucleotides match TRBD1. V trimming: 5 bases; J trimming: 2 bases; junction bases outside the gene matches: 3. Germline V lookup: CDR1 MDHEN, CDR2 SYDVKM. The CDR3 sequence is 13 residues long. DNA for the CDR3: TGTGCCAGCAGTCGACAGGGCCCCTACGAGCAGTACTTC. Translation gives CASSRQGPYEQYF.

The chain employs TRBV6-1 and TRBJ2-7; D ambiguous. Germline V CDR1 and CDR2: MNHNS, SASEGT. V lost 1 base, J lost 2 bases, and 12 bases lay in between. There are 15 residues in the CDR3. CDR3 sequence reads: CASSEGAVPTYEQYF. The CDR3 DNA follows: TGTGCCAGCAGTGAAGGGGCAGTCCCGACCTACGAGCAGTACTTC.

This chain joins TRBV6-5 and TRBJ1-5; 7 bases align to TRBD1. In germline, CDR1 is MNHEY, CDR2 SVGAGI. This CDR3 comprises 13 residues. J gave up 6 bases and V 6 bases, and 5 bases lay outside the gene matches. The CDR3 region is CASRGGLGQPQHF. CDR3 bases: TGTGCCAGCAGAGGGGGCTTAGGTCAGCCCCAGCATTTT.

The rearrangement links TRBV6-5 to TRBJ1-5; D perhaps matches TRBD1 (6 bases). Germline V gene lookup returns CDR1 MNHEY and CDR2 SVGAGI. This CDR3 has 14 residues. V was trimmed by 6 bases and J by 0 bases, leaving 9 bases between them. CDR3 residues: CASRHRVSNQPQHF. The CDR3 DNA follows: TGTGCCAGCAGGCACAGGGTTAGCAATCAGCCCCAGCATTTT.

The chain combines TRBV11-2 with TRBJ2-2; D is uncertain. V was clipped by 5 bases and J by 6 bases, with 13 bases between them. Germline V gene data show CDR1 as SGHAT and CDR2 as FQNNGV. CDR3 size: 14 residues. The CDR3 here is CASSLRPGPGELFF. The CDR3, as DNA: TGTGCCAGCAGCCTACGGCCGGGTCCCGGGGAGCTGTTTTTT.

The V call is TRBV29-1, the J call TRBJ1-4, with 9 bases lining up with TRBD1. V lost 4 bases to trimming and J lost 7 bases; unmatched junction nucleotides: 4. This CDR3 contains 13 residues. CDR1 is SQVTM and CDR2 is ANQGSEA in the germline V gene. The CDR3 here is CSVGTGGSEKLFF. The CDR3 nucleotides are TGCAGCGTTGGAACAGGGGGCAGTGAAAAACTGTTTTTT.

This sequence joins TRBV7-8 and TRBJ1-2, with TRBD1 as a possible D gene (5 bases). Trimming took 5 bases from V and 5 from J, leaving 12 bases between them. CDR3 length: 13 amino acids. Germline V gene data show CDR1 as SGHVS and CDR2 as FQNEAQ. The CDR3 protein is CASSLGLIYGYTF. The CDR3 region has the DNA TGTGCCAGCAGCCTGGGACTGATTTATGGCTACACCTTC.

V is TRBV29-1 and J is TRBJ2-2; 14 positions agree with TRBD2. V was pared by 1 base and J by 4 bases, with 2 bases of the junction left unmatched. CDR1 SQVTM and CDR2 ANQGSEA come from the germline V gene. CDR3 size: 16 residues. The CDR3 loop is CSVEGLAGGLTGELFF. As DNA, the CDR3 is TGCAGCGTTGAAGGACTAGCGGGGGGGCTCACCGGGGAGCTGTTTTTT.

The chain has TRBV4-2 and TRBJ1-2; no reliable D call. Germline CDR1 reads LGHNA; CDR2 reads YNFKEQ. The V gene lost 1 base and the J gene lost 7 bases, with 13 bases spanning the gap. The CDR3 extends over 14 amino acids. The CDR3 protein is CASSQVKEWSGYTF. CDR3 in DNA: TGTGCCAGCAGCCAAGTAAAAGAGTGGAGTGGCTACACCTTC.

The table lists this clone with a count of one. V is TRBV29-1 and J is TRBJ1-1; D may be TRBD1 (5 bases). The germline CDR1 and CDR2 sequences are SQVTM and ANQGSEA. Between the trimmed V and J ends, which lost 7 bases and 0 bases, there was a span of 12 bases. CDR3 length: 13 amino acids. For the CDR3, the DNA is TGCAGCGCCGTGGGCAGGGTGAACACTGAAGCTTTCTTT. Protein: CSAVGRVNTEAFF.

The V call is TRBV6-5, the J call TRBJ1-1, with D possibly being TRBD1 (5 bases). Trimming left V 8 bases short and J 4 bases short, with 20 bases between. The CDR3 sequence is 15 residues long. Per the germline V gene, CDR1 is MNHEY and CDR2 is SVGAGI. Here the CDR3 reads CASSPSRGGVTEAFF. The DNA for the CDR3 is TGTGCCAGCTCTCCCTCACGGGGGGGGGTCACTGAAGCTTTCTTT.

The V and J genes are TRBV7-3 and TRBJ1-5; no clear D gene. V lost 0 bases and J lost 2, with 14 bases in between. CDR3 size: 17 residues. CDR1 is SGHTA and CDR2 is FQGTGA in the germline V gene. Here the CDR3 reads CASSLTTRVRRNQPQHF. The DNA for the CDR3 is TGTGCCAGCAGCTTAACGACCCGGGTCCGGCGCAATCAGCCCCAGCATTTT.

This clone appeared once. This chain connects TRBV2 to TRBJ1-2; D call uncertain. This CDR3 has 14 amino acids. V was trimmed by 2 bases and J by 3 bases, leaving 10 bases between them. CDR1 and CDR2 (germline): SNHLY, FYNNEI. The CDR3 DNA follows: TGTGCCAGCAGTGAATTGGGCCGAGACTATGGCTACACCTTC. Amino acid sequence: CASSELGRDYGYTF.

The gene calls are TRBV4-1 and TRBJ1-5; TRBD1 might be the D (5 bases). V shed 6 bases and J shed 3 bases, with 15 bases lying between them. Germline CDR1 reads MGHRA; CDR2 reads YSYEKL. The length of the CDR3 is 15 residues. The CDR3 DNA follows: TGCGCCAGCAGTGCGGGGGGTGCCTACAATCAGCCCCAGCATTTT. Translating gives CASSAGGAYNQPQHF.

This chain links TRBV6-5 with TRBJ1-2, with 8 positions matching TRBD1. The CDR3 is made up of 13 amino acids. Per the germline V gene, CDR1 is MNHEY and CDR2 is SVGAGI. The ends lost 2 bases at V and 7 bases at J; junction bases unmatched: 3. The CDR3 sequence: CASSYDRGGGYTF. CDR3 bases: TGTGCCAGCAGTTACGACAGGGGAGGTGGCTACACCTTC.